These 26 T cell receptor beta chains share one sample of origin, sequenced in a study of blood T cell repertoires in COVID-19. Assay used: immunoSEQ multiplex PCR; TCRdb lists only in-frame clones, some missing. The sample has 210,000 or so clones, around four fifths seen once. What was sequenced was peripheral blood. All receptors come from a human donor in a cohort sampled during active COVID-19.

The chain has TRBV7-8 and TRBJ2-3; a possible D gene is TRBD1 (5 bases). Germline CDR1 is SGHVS and CDR2 is FQNEAQ. V gave up 3 bases and J gave up 11 bases, with 12 bases separating them. The length of the CDR3 is 12 residues. CDR3 loop: CASSLGRARQYF. The DNA of the CDR3 is TGTGCCAGCAGCTTGGGCAGGGCCCGGCAGTATTTT. Using reference TRBV7-8 and TRBJ2-3 for the parts outside the CDR3, the full variable domain is GAGVSQSPRYKVAKRGQDVALRCDPISGHVSLFWYQQALGQGPEFLTYFQNEAQLDKSGLPSDRFFAERPEGSVSTLKIQRTQQEDSAVYLCASSLGRARQYFGPGTRLTVL.

This clone was seen a single time. This rearrangement joins TRBV15 to TRBJ1-5, with D perhaps matching TRBD1 (6 bases). Trimming cost V 2 bases and J 4 bases, with 9 bases left between them. Germline V CDR1 and CDR2: LNHNV, YYDKDF (reference sequence). This CDR3 is 14 amino acids long. DNA for the CDR3: TGTGCCACCAGCAGAAGACAGGCGAATCAGCCCCAGCATTTT. It yields the protein CATSRRQANQPQHF. Full variable domain (outside the CDR3, taken from reference TRBV15 and TRBJ1-5): DAMVIQNPRYQVTQFGKPVTLSCSQTLNHNVMYWYQQKSSQAPKLLFHYYDKDFNNEADTPDNFQSRRPNTSFCFLDIRSPGLGDTAMYLCATSRRQANQPQHFGDGTRLSIL.

The J gene is TRBJ1-5, the V gene TRBV6-5, with D perhaps matching TRBD1 (6 bases). V was pared by 2 bases and J by 3 bases, with 8 bases between. CDR3 size: 14 residues. Germline V gives CDR1 MNHEY, CDR2 SVGAGI. In DNA form, the CDR3 reads TGTGCCAGCAGTTACAGGGGGAACAATCAGCCCCAGCATTTT. It yields the protein CASSYRGNNQPQHF.

The chain combines TRBV6-6 with TRBJ1-6, with 10 bases that match TRBD1. The CDR3 loop spans 15 amino acids. The germline gives CDR1 MNHNY, CDR2 SVGAGI (reference sequence). Unmatched junction bases numbered 4, after V lost 4 bases and J lost 7 bases. The CDR3 DNA reads as TGTGCCAGCAGTTTCCCGGGACAGGGGAATTCACCCCTCCACTTT. Encoded protein: CASSFPGQGNSPLHF.

V is TRBV5-1 and J is TRBJ1-2; TRBD1 is a possible D gene (6 bases). The V and J ends lost 0 bases and 3 bases respectively, with 6 bases between them. The CDR3 sequence is 13 residues long. CDR1 and CDR2 (germline): SGHRS, YFSETQ. Written as DNA, the CDR3 is TGCGCCAGCAGCTTGGACAGGGACTATGGCTACACCTTC. Amino acids: CASSLDRDYGYTF. The full variable domain, with the rest looked up from reference TRBV5-1 and TRBJ1-2, is KAGVTQTPRYLIKTRGQQVTLSCSPISGHRSVSWYQQTPGQGLQFLFEYFSETQRNKGNFPGRFSGRQFSNSRSEMNVSTLELGDSALYLCASSLDRDYGYTFGSGTRLTVV.

The sample holds a few counts of this clone. The rearrangement joins TRBV24-1 to TRBJ2-7; 9 bases map to TRBD1. The junction had 8 bases not matched to a gene; V was cut back by 4 bases and J by 2 bases. There are 16 residues in the CDR3. Germline V gene sequence: CDR1 KGHDR, CDR2 SFDVKD. CDR3 DNA sequence: TGTGCCACCAGTGACCCACAGGGGGCTAGGGCCTACGAGCAGTACTTC. Protein product: CATSDPQGARAYEQYF.

This clone was picked up one time. The chain uses TRBV3-1 (or the pseudogene TRBV3-2) and TRBJ1-3; D is uncertain. The germline V gene encodes CDR1 LGHDT and CDR2 YNNKEL (reference sequence). Trimming pared 4 bases from V and 7 bases from J, leaving 11 bases between. The length of the CDR3 is 13 residues. CDR3 nucleotides: TGTGCCAGCAGCCTCCGGTCGAGGAACACCATATATTTT. It yields the protein CASSLRSRNTIYF.

The chain has TRBV2 and TRBJ2-1, with D hard to call. CDR1 is SNHLY, CDR2 FYNNEI, per germline. Trimming took 6 bases from V and 13 from J, leaving 16 bases between them. This CDR3 has 12 residues. CDR3: CASSGGPEPQFF. For the CDR3, the DNA is TGTGCCAGCAGCGGTGGGCCAGAACCTCAGTTCTTC.

This clone was seen just once. V usage is TRBV5-8 and J usage is TRBJ1-5; the match to TRBD1 covers 8 bases. The V gene end was trimmed by 5 bases and the J gene end by 4 bases; junction bases not matched to a gene: 11. The CDR3 is 16 residues long. Germline CDR1 and CDR2: SGHTS and YDEGEE. The CDR3, as DNA: TGTGCCAGCAGTTTTATCGGGACAGGTCCAAATCAGCCCCAGCATTTT. This translates into CASSFIGTGPNQPQHF.

The J gene is TRBJ2-3, the V gene TRBV27; tentatively, D is TRBD1 (5 bases). This CDR3 has 15 amino acids. Germline CDR1 reads MNHEY; CDR2 reads SMNVEV (reference sequence). The V gene lost 3 bases and the J gene lost 4 bases, with 14 bases spanning the gap. CDR3 protein: CASSFLQGRADTQYF. In nucleotides, the CDR3 is TGTGCCAGCAGTTTTCTCCAGGGCCGGGCAGATACGCAGTATTTT.

The gene calls are TRBV12-5 and TRBJ2-1; 7 nucleotides agree with TRBD1. This CDR3 has 18 amino acids. Germline V CDR1 and CDR2: LGHNT, FRNRAP. V lost 1 base and J lost 0; bases outside the gene matches: 9. DNA for the CDR3: TGTGCTAGTGGTTTGGAGAACAGGGGTTGGGGCTCCTACAATGAGCAGTTCTTC. Translation: CASGLENRGWGSYNEQFF.

J is TRBJ2-2 and V is TRBV5-1, with D possibly TRBD1 on 5 matching bases. Germline values: CDR1 SGHRS, CDR2 YFSETQ. Trimming stripped 1 base from V and 4 bases from J, with 11 bases between. This CDR3 is 15 amino acids long. DNA of the CDR3: TGCGCCAGCAGCTTGTCCGCAGGGCCCACCGGGGAGCTGTTTTTT. Protein sequence: CASSLSAGPTGELFF.

This CDR3 is CASSRDGQSFEQYF. The CDR3 region has the DNA TGTGCCAGCAGCCGAGATGGACAGTCATTCGAGCAGTACTTC. This sequence joins TRBV5-5 and TRBJ2-7; possibly TRBD1 for D (6 bases). The V gene's germline CDR1 is SGHKS and CDR2 YYEKEE (reference sequence). The CDR3 is 14 residues long. V was trimmed by 4 bases and J by 6 bases, leaving 17 bases between them.

The chain recombines TRBV2 with TRBJ1-1; D gene unclear. Trimming shortened V by 7 bases and J by 3 bases, and 12 bases separated the two germline ends. Germline V lookup: CDR1 SNHLY, CDR2 FYNNEI. The CDR3 is made up of 13 amino acids. The CDR3 protein is CASTVGMDTEAFF. The CDR3, as DNA: TGTGCCAGCACGGTCGGTATGGACACTGAAGCTTTCTTT.

This chain joins TRBV5-5 and TRBJ1-5; D is uncertain. The CDR3 runs to 13 residues. The germline V and J ends were trimmed by 0 bases and 5 bases, with 6 bases remaining between them. Germline V lookup: CDR1 SGHKS, CDR2 YYEKEE (reference sequence). For the CDR3, the DNA is TGTGCCAGCAGCTTGGGCAGTGATCAGCCCCAGCATTTT. Its translation is CASSLGSDQPQHF.

This sequence joins TRBV2 and TRBJ1-2, with D hard to call. Germline values: CDR1 SNHLY, CDR2 FYNNEI. The CDR3 sequence is 14 residues long. Between the trimmed V and J ends, which lost 5 bases and 4 bases, there was a span of 14 bases. For the CDR3, the DNA is TGTGCCAGCAGTTTAGGGCCGGGGTCCTATGGCTACACCTTC. Its translation is CASSLGPGSYGYTF.

On this clone: The germline gene is not matched at one end of the junction; a read error may be the cause. J is TRBJ2-1 and V is TRBV7-9; 8 bases match TRBD1. The CDR3 is 11 residues long. Germline CDR1 and CDR2: SEHNR and FQNEAQ (reference sequence). The CDR3 DNA sequence: TGCGGGACAGGTCCATACAATGAGCAGTTCTTC. Protein product: CGTGPYNEQFF.

The J gene is TRBJ2-5, the V gene TRBV7-9, with TRBD1 matching 9 bases. Germline V gene lookup returns CDR1 SEHNR and CDR2 FQNEAQ (reference sequence). CDR3 length equals 16 residues. V shed 4 bases and J 3 bases; nucleotides not matched to a gene: 9. The CDR3 loop reads CASSSWTGAEEETQYF. The CDR3, as DNA: TGTGCCAGCAGCTCATGGACAGGGGCGGAGGAAGAGACCCAGTACTTC.

This chain links TRBV30 with TRBJ1-4, with 7 bases lining up with TRBD1. This CDR3 region has 14 residues. Per the germline V gene, CDR1 is GTSNPN and CDR2 is SVGIG (reference sequence). Trimming cost V 3 bases and J 5 bases; bases outside gene matches: 6. The CDR3 bases are TGTGCCTGGAGCGACAGGGTGACGAATGAAAAACTGTTTTTT. Its translation is CAWSDRVTNEKLFF.

V gene TRBV28 combines with J gene TRBJ2-5; 8 bases are a match to TRBD2. Germline-derived CDR1 and CDR2 are MDHEN and SYDVKM. The CDR3 has 15 residues. The junction had 7 bases not matched to a gene; V was cut back by 3 bases and J by 4 bases. CDR3 protein: CASSFAPSGRETQYF. As DNA, the CDR3 is TGTGCCAGCAGTTTCGCCCCCAGCGGGAGAGAGACCCAGTACTTC.

V is TRBV5-8 and J is TRBJ2-1, with D maybe TRBD2 (5 bases). Germline V gene lookup returns CDR1 SGHTS and CDR2 YDEGEE. CDR3 length equals 15 residues. With 4 bases removed from V and 0 bases from J, the gap between germline ends came to 11 bases. The CDR3 reads CASSPKRSSYNEQFF. CDR3 in DNA: TGTGCCAGCAGCCCCAAGCGGAGCTCCTACAATGAGCAGTTCTTC.

The chain couples TRBV19 to TRBJ2-3; tentative D call: TRBD1 (7 bases). Germline V gene lookup returns CDR1 LNHDA and CDR2 SQIVND (reference sequence). The CDR3 totals 16 residues. V lost 5 bases, J lost 3 bases, and 18 bases lay in between. CDR3 sequence: CASSPDWQGGTDTQYF. The CDR3 bases are TGTGCCAGTAGTCCCGATTGGCAGGGGGGTACAGATACGCAGTATTTT.

The J gene is TRBJ2-5, the V gene TRBV10-3; a possible D gene is TRBD1 (6 bases). Per the germline V gene, CDR1 is ENHRY and CDR2 is SYGVKD. This CDR3 has 15 amino acids. Trimming took off 5 bases at V and 4 bases at J, with 17 bases between the two ends. CDR3 in amino acids: CAISTGLGDGETQYF. DNA of the CDR3: TGTGCCATCAGTACAGGGCTAGGGGATGGAGAGACCCAGTACTTC.

This clone showed up just a few times. The chain carries TRBV7-2 and TRBJ1-2; weak D call: TRBD1 (6 bases). V shed 3 bases and J shed 8 bases, with 13 bases lying between them. CDR1 and CDR2 from the germline V gene are SGHTA and FQGNSA. The CDR3 loop spans 13 amino acids. CDR3 loop: CASSLGRGEGYTF. The CDR3 DNA is TGTGCCAGCAGCTTGGGCAGGGGAGAAGGCTACACCTTC.

The CDR3, as DNA: TGTGCCAGTACAGGGGTGACCTCGGAAGAGACCCAGTACTTC. It yields the protein CASTGVTSEETQYF. The rearrangement uses TRBV18 and TRBJ2-5; TRBD1 agrees at 7 bases. Per the germline V gene, CDR1 is KGHSH and CDR2 is LQKENI. This CDR3 contains 14 residues. Trimming took 9 bases from V and 3 from J; bases not matched to a gene: 10.

The V gene is TRBV7-9, the J gene TRBJ1-5; D possibly corresponds to TRBD1 (5 bases). Germline V lookup: CDR1 SEHNR, CDR2 FQNEAQ (reference sequence). This CDR3 comprises 16 residues. Trimming removed 1 base from V and 4 bases from J, with 14 bases in between. The CDR3 DNA sequence: TGTGCCAGCAGCTTAGAGGGGTCGGAACCTAATCAGCCCCAGCATTTT. It codes for CASSLEGSEPNQPQHF. The whole variable domain, remainder taken from reference TRBV7-9 and TRBJ1-5, is DTGVSQNPRHKITKRGQNVTFRCDPISEHNRLYWYRQTLGQGPEFLTYFQNEAQLEKSRLLSDRFSAERPKGSFSTLEIQRTEQGDSAMYLCASSLEGSEPNQPQHFGDGTRLSIL.